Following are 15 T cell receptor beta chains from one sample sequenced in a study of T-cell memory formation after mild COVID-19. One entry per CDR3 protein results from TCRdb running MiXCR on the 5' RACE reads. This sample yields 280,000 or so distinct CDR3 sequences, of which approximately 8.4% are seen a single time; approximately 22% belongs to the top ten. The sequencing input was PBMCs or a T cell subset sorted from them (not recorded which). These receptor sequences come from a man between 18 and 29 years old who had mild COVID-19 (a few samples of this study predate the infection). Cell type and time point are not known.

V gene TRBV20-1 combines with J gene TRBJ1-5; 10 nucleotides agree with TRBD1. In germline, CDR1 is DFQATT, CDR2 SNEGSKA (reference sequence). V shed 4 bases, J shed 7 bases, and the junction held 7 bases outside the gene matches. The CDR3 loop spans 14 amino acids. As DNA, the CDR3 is TGCAGTGCTACGGACAGGGGGATAGGGCAGCCCCAGCATTTT. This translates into CSATDRGIGQPQHF.

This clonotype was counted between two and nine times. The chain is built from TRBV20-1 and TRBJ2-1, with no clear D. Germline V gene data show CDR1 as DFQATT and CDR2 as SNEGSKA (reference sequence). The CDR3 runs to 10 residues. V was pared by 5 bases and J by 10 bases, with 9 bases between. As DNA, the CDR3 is TGCAGTGCTTCTCTAGGAGAGCAGTTCTTC. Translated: CSASLGEQFF.

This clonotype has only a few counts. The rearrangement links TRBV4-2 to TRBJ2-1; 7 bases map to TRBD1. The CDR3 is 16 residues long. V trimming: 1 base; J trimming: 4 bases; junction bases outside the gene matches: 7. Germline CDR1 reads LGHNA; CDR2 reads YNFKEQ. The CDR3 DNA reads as TGTGCCAGCAGCCAAGGAGGGACAGACAGTTACAATGAGCAGTTCTTC. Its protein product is CASSQGGTDSYNEQFF.

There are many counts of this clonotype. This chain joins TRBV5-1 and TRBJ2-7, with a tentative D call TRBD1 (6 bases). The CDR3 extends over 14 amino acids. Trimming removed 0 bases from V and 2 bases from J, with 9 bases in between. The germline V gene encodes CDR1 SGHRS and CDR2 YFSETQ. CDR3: CASSLAGQTYEQYF. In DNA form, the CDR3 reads TGCGCCAGCAGCTTGGCCGGACAGACCTACGAGCAGTACTTC.

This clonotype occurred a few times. The CDR3 here is CASDRGDTQYF. The CDR3 nucleotides are TGCGCCAGCGACAGGGGGGATACGCAGTATTTT. The V gene is TRBV4-1, the J gene TRBJ2-3; TRBD1 matches 9 bases. V lost 8 bases to trimming and J lost 6 bases; unmatched junction nucleotides: 0. Germline V gives CDR1 MGHRA, CDR2 YSYEKL. This CDR3 region has 11 residues.

CDR3 amino acids: CSATRDSYNEQFF. In DNA, the CDR3 is TGCAGTGCAACAAGGGACAGTTACAATGAGCAGTTCTTC. This chain uses TRBV20-1 with TRBJ2-1; TRBD1 agrees at 7 bases. The germline gives CDR1 DFQATT, CDR2 SNEGSKA (reference sequence). Losses at the gene ends were 6 bases for V and 4 bases for J; bases not matched to a gene: 6. The length of the CDR3 is 13 residues.

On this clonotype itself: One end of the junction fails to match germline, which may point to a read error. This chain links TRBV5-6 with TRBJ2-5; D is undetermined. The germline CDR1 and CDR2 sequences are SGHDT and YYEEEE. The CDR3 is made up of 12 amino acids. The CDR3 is CASSLVTETKYF. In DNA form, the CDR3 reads TGTGCCAGCAGCTTGGTAACAGAGACCAAGTACTTC.

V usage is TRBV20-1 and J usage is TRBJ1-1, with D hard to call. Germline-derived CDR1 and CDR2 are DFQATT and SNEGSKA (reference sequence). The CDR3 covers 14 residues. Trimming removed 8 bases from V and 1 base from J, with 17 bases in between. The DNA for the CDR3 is TGCAGTCGTATGGATGTGCAGACGAACACTGAAGCTTTCTTT. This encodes CSRMDVQTNTEAFF.

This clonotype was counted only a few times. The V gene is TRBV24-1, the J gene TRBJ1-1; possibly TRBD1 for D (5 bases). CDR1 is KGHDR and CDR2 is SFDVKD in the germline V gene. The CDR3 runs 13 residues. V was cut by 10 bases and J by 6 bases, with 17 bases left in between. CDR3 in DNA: TGTGCCACGACGACCGGGGCGGGGTCTGAAGCTTTCTTT. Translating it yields CATTTGAGSEAFF.

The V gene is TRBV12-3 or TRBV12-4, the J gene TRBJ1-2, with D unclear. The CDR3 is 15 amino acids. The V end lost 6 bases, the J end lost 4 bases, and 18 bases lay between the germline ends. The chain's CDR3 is CASSQTDAAIYGYTF. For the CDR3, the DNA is TGTGCCAGCAGCCAGACGGACGCCGCGATCTATGGCTACACCTTC.

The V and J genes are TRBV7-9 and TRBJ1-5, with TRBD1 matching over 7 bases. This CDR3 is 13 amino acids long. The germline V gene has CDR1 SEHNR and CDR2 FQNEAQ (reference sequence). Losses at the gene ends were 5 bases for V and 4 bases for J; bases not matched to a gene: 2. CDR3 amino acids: CASSEGQNQPQHF. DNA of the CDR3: TGTGCCAGCAGCGAGGGACAGAATCAGCCCCAGCATTTT.

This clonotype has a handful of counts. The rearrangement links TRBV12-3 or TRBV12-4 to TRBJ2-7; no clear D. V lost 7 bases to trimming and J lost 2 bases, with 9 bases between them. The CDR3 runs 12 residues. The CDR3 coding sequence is TGTGCCAGCAATACCCCTCCCTACGAGCAGTACTTC. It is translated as CASNTPPYEQYF.

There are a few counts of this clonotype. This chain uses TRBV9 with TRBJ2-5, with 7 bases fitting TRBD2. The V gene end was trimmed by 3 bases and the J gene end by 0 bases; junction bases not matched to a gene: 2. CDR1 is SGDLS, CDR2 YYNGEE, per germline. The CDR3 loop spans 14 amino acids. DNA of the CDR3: TGTGCCAGCAGCGCGCGGGGGAACCAAGAGACCCAGTACTTC. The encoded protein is CASSARGNQETQYF.

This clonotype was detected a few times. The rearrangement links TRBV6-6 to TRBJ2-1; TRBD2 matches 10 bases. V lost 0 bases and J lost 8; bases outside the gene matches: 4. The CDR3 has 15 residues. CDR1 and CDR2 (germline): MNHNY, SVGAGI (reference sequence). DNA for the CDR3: TGTGCCAGCAGTTACTCGCGGCTAGCGGGGGATGAGCAGTTCTTC. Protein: CASSYSRLAGDEQFF.

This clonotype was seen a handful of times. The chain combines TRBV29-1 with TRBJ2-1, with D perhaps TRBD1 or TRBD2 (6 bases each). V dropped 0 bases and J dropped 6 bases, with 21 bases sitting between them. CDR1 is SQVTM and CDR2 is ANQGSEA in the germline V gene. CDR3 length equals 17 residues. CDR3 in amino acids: CSVEDWGDTMGANEQFF. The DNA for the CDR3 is TGCAGCGTTGAAGATTGGGGGGACACGATGGGGGCCAATGAGCAGTTCTTC.